A selection of T cell receptor beta chains follows, all from one sample in a study of T cells after yellow fever vaccination. TCRdb processed the 5' RACE reads anew with MiXCR; each CDR3 protein has one entry. The table shows about 220,000 distinct CDR3 sequences, with about 7% occurring only once. The sample consisted of CD4+ T cells sorted from PBMCs, taken on the day of the yellow fever booster vaccination. The receptors were sampled from a man aged 30 to 39 who received the YFV17D yellow fever vaccine. The conserved cysteine and the conserved F or W are not part of the CDR3 here. Some rows mark clone size as missing; the rest say once, few, many or name a class of expanded clone.

size: many
V: TRBV5-1
J: TRBJ2-2
CDR3: ASSGRLVNTGELF

size: many
V: TRBV5-1
J: TRBJ2-3
CDR3: ASSYVEGDTQY

size: few
V: TRBV12-3/TRBV12-4
J: TRBJ2-6
CDR3: ASSPGGTEPSGANVLT

size: few
V: TRBV6-5
J: TRBJ2-7
CDR3: ASSPPSGTVGGKQY

size: many
V: TRBV12-3/TRBV12-4
J: TRBJ2-2
CDR3: ASSDTRGVGELF

size: many
V: TRBV12-3/TRBV12-4
J: TRBJ2-1
CDR3: ASSFTSESTEQF

size: once
V: TRBV4-1
J: TRBJ2-1
CDR3: ASSPPDWVAGGGDEQF

size: NA
V: TRBV20-1
J: TRBJ2-7
CDR3: SARGGSSGTYEQY

size: few
V: TRBV19
J: TRBJ2-7
CDR3: ASSRGRGLYEQY

size: NA
V: TRBV11-2
J: TRBJ2-7
CDR3: ASSNRPTSGEQY

size: NA
V: TRBV4-3
J: TRBJ2-7
CDR3: ASSHAGRGNEQY

size: few
V: TRBV20-1
J: TRBJ2-5
CDR3: SARDRGIVGTQY

size: many
V: TRBV19
J: TRBJ1-2
CDR3: ASSRAPPGYGYT

size: few
V: TRBV28
J: TRBJ1-5
CDR3: ASSLADNQPQH

size: NA
V: TRBV12-3/TRBV12-4
J: TRBJ1-6
CDR3: ASSFLSGSQSPLH

size: many
V: TRBV12-3/TRBV12-4
J: TRBJ1-2
CDR3: ASSQPRRDGGNYT

size: many
V: TRBV6-1
J: TRBJ2-1
CDR3: ASRTTSGSHNEQF

size: few
V: TRBV7-3
J: TRBJ1-4
CDR3: ASSLSRDRGTNEKLF

size: few
V: TRBV7-2
J: TRBJ2-1
CDR3: ASSLGGGKQF

size: NA
V: TRBV12-3/TRBV12-4
J: TRBJ2-2
CDR3: ASGIRVNGGELF

size: NA
V: TRBV13
J: TRBJ2-4
CDR3: ASSLADSDIQY

size: many
V: TRBV9
J: TRBJ2-5
CDR3: ASSTTSASYQETQY

size: NA
V: TRBV9
J: TRBJ2-4
CDR3: ASSGGENIQY

size: many
V: TRBV12-3/TRBV12-4
J: TRBJ2-1
CDR3: ASSLVIAGTEQF

size: many
V: TRBV12-3/TRBV12-4
J: TRBJ2-5
CDR3: ASSLVAGVTVETQY

size: few
V: TRBV9
J: TRBJ2-3
CDR3: ASSEGGGRDTQY

size: many
V: TRBV20-1
J: TRBJ1-1
CDR3: SATLLNTEAF

size: NA
V: TRBV23-1
J: TRBJ1-1
CDR3: ATSLQWNTEAF

size: NA
V: TRBV7-9
J: TRBJ2-3
CDR3: ASSQPRRGTDTQY

size: many
V: TRBV29-1
J: TRBJ2-1
CDR3: SAVPLMKYNEQF

size: many
V: TRBV7-3
J: TRBJ2-1
CDR3: ASSSYGREQF

size: NA
V: TRBV12-3/TRBV12-4
J: TRBJ1-6
CDR3: ASSQTGRNNSPLH

size: many
V: TRBV20-1
J: TRBJ2-2
CDR3: SARGDPNTGELF

size: many
V: TRBV27
J: TRBJ2-3
CDR3: ASKASSTDTQY

size: few
V: TRBV4-3
J: TRBJ2-6
CDR3: ASSTAGANVLT

size: many
V: TRBV7-2
J: TRBJ2-3
CDR3: ASSPIAGYTDTQY

size: many
V: TRBV12-3/TRBV12-4
J: TRBJ2-7
CDR3: ASSTGGSSYEQY

size: many
V: TRBV5-1
J: TRBJ2-2
CDR3: ASSLGFTSNTGELF

size: NA
V: TRBV10-3
J: TRBJ2-7
CDR3: AISADRSLYEQY

size: many
V: TRBV2
J: TRBJ2-6
CDR3: ASSGLTFSGANVLT

size: NA
V: TRBV7-2
J: TRBJ2-7
CDR3: ASSIKKGASYEQY

size: few
V: TRBV2
J: TRBJ2-2
CDR3: ASMIEVSGGELF

size: many
V: TRBV5-1
J: TRBJ2-1
CDR3: ASAFKLAGEYNEQF

size: few
V: TRBV18
J: TRBJ1-1
CDR3: ASSPGTVDNTEAF

size: many
V: TRBV6-2/TRBV6-3
J: TRBJ2-2
CDR3: ATVRGQTNTGELF

size: many
V: TRBV12-3/TRBV12-4
J: TRBJ2-3
CDR3: ASSSGGGSDTQY

size: many
V: TRBV7-9
J: TRBJ1-5
CDR3: ASSLGDSSNQPQH

size: few
V: TRBV5-1
J: TRBJ2-4
CDR3: ASSLEDNPVIQY

size: few
V: TRBV6-2/TRBV6-3
J: TRBJ2-1
CDR3: ASSYAPGSRARSGSNNEQF

size: NA
V: TRBV10-2
J: TRBJ2-3
CDR3: ASTDSPIRRPTDTQY

size: NA
V: TRBV10-3
J: TRBJ1-5
CDR3: ATVQLENQPQH

size: NA
V: TRBV5-1
J: TRBJ1-4
CDR3: ASSLGVGATNEKLF

size: few
V: TRBV10-1
J: TRBJ2-5
CDR3: ASSAGVRETQY

size: NA
V: TRBV4-3
J: TRBJ2-2
CDR3: ASSQDPVNTGELF

size: few
V: TRBV20-1
J: TRBJ2-3
CDR3: SARQNFRGDTQY